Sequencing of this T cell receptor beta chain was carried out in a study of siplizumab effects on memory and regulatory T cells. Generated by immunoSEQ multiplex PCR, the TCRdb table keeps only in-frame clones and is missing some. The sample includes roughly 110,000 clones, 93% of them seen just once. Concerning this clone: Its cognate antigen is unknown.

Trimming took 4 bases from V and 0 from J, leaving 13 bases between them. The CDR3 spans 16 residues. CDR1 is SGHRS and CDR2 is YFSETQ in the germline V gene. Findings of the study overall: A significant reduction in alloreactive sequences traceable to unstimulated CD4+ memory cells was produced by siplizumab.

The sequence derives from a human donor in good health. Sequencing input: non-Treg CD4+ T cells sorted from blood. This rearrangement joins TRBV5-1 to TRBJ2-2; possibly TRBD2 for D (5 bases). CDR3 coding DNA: TGCGCCAGCAGCACCCCCGGGAAAGCGAACACCGGGGAGCTGTTTTTT. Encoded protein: CASSTPGKANTGELFF.